These 12 T cell receptor beta chains originate from one sample sequenced in a study of T cells after somatic rescue of genetic block. Generated by immunoSEQ multiplex PCR, the TCRdb table keeps only in-frame clones and is missing some. In the table there are tens of thousands of clones, about 96% of which are singletons. Sequencing was done on a sample of peripheral blood mononuclear cells (PBMCs). The origin of the receptors is a child less than two years old.

The rearrangement uses TRBV28 and TRBJ2-2; 7 bases line up with TRBD1. V shed 2 bases, J shed 7 bases, and the junction held 7 bases outside the gene matches. The CDR3 contains 15 residues. Germline assignment: CDR1 MDHEN and CDR2 SYDVKM. The CDR3 DNA follows: TGTGCCAGCAGTTTAGAAGGGGGCTTTGGCGGGGAGCTGTTTTTT. It translates to CASSLEGGFGGELFF.

The chain couples TRBV4-3 to TRBJ2-3; D ambiguous. The germline V and J ends were trimmed by 0 bases and 9 bases, with 19 bases remaining between them. CDR1 and CDR2 from the germline V gene are LGHNA and YSLEER. The CDR3 has 16 residues. The CDR3 sequence: CASSQEVRLFSETQYF. The CDR3 DNA reads TGCGCCAGCAGCCAAGAGGTTAGGCTATTCTCTGAGACGCAGTATTTT.

The genes are TRBV6-5 and TRBJ1-2, with D maybe TRBD1 (5 bases). The CDR3 sequence is 15 residues long. Trimming pared 2 bases from V and 5 bases from J, leaving 15 bases between. Germline lookup yields CDR1 MNHEY and CDR2 SVGAGI. CDR3 region: CASSYVGGVIYGYTF. The DNA of the CDR3 is TGTGCCAGCAGTTACGTGGGGGGGGTTATATATGGCTACACCTTC.

The chain is built from TRBV6-5 and TRBJ1-1; a possible D gene is TRBD1 (5 bases). The germline V and J ends were trimmed by 2 bases and 5 bases, with 15 bases remaining between them. The CDR3 runs to 15 residues. Germline-derived CDR1 and CDR2 are MNHEY and SVGAGI. CDR3 protein: CASSYVGTVGTEAFF. Written as DNA, the CDR3 is TGTGCCAGCAGTTACGTGGGGACGGTGGGAACTGAAGCTTTCTTT.

This clone has just one count. The chain has TRBV29-1 and TRBJ2-1, with 9 bases fitting TRBD2. The CDR3 runs to 13 residues. After removal of 2 bases from V and 8 bases from J, the junction contained 4 bases not matched to a gene. Germline CDR1 SQVTM, CDR2 ANQGSEA. In DNA form, the CDR3 reads TGCAGCGTTGAACTAGCGGGAATGGATGAGCAGTTCTTC. Translation: CSVELAGMDEQFF.

V gene TRBV28 combines with J gene TRBJ2-1; possibly TRBD1 for D (5 bases). The germline V gene has CDR1 MDHEN and CDR2 SYDVKM. Trimming took 3 bases from V and 3 from J, leaving 9 bases between them. This CDR3 is 14 amino acids long. The CDR3 region is CASSLGLDYNEQFF. The CDR3 coding sequence is TGTGCCAGCAGTTTGGGGCTGGACTACAATGAGCAGTTCTTC.

The V gene is TRBV9, the J gene TRBJ2-1; the match to TRBD2 covers 11 bases. The CDR3 contains 16 residues. The J segment lost 3 bases and the V segment lost 3 bases, leaving 5 bases of the junction unmatched. Germline V gene data show CDR1 as SGDLS and CDR2 as YYNGEE. CDR3 sequence reads: CASSGTSGLDYNEQFF. The CDR3 DNA is TGTGCCAGCAGCGGGACTAGCGGGCTAGACTACAATGAGCAGTTCTTC.

The chain is built from TRBV6-1 and TRBJ2-7; 14 nucleotides agree with TRBD2. The CDR3 sequence is 15 residues long. The germline gives CDR1 MNHNS, CDR2 SASEGT. V dropped 5 bases and J dropped 7; count of bases not matched to a gene: 7. The CDR3 DNA follows: TGTGCCAGCAGTCCCCGACTAGCGGGAGGGGGTGAGCAGTACTTC. Its translation is CASSPRLAGGGEQYF.

On this clone itself: The germline gene is not matched at one end of the junction; a read error may be the cause. The V call is TRBV7-7, the J call TRBJ2-1; TRBD2 matches 10 bases. Germline V gives CDR1 SSHAT, CDR2 FNYEAQ (reference sequence). The CDR3 is made up of 14 amino acids. CDR3 DNA sequence: TGTGCTAGCAGCCGGGGACTAGCGTACAATGAGCAGTTCTTC. Protein sequence: CASSRGLAYNEQFF.

The rearrangement uses TRBV18 and TRBJ2-7, with a weak D call TRBD2 (5 bases). V lost 2 bases and J lost 0, with 20 bases in between. Per the germline V gene, CDR1 is KGHSH and CDR2 is LQKENI. The CDR3 totals 18 residues. Here the CDR3 DNA reads TGTGCCAGCTCACCATTAGGGCAAAGCGCGACTACCTCCTACGAGCAGTACTTC. Protein product: CASSPLGQSATTSYEQYF.

The rearrangement uses TRBV5-6 and TRBJ2-1, with 11 bases lining up with TRBD2. This CDR3 is 12 amino acids long. Per the germline V gene, CDR1 is SGHDT and CDR2 is YYEEEE. The junction had 2 bases not matched to a gene; V was cut back by 9 bases and J by 6 bases. CDR3 loop: CATGTSGNEQFF. CDR3 in DNA: TGTGCCACCGGGACTAGCGGCAATGAGCAGTTCTTC.

The V call is TRBV25-1, the J call TRBJ1-5; TRBD1 matches at 7 bases. CDR3 length: 15 residues. Germline V gene lookup returns CDR1 MGHDK and CDR2 SYGVNS. After removal of 0 bases from V and 5 bases from J, the junction contained 4 bases not matched to a gene. In DNA form, the CDR3 reads TGTGCCAGCAGTGAATACGGGACAGCCCATCAGCCCCAGCATTTT. Protein: CASSEYGTAHQPQHF.